The rows below give T cell receptor beta chains drawn from one sample of a study of T cell repertoires in cytomegalovirus infection. TCRdb fed the reads into MiXCR, producing one record per CDR3 protein. There are roughly 720,000 distinct CDR3 sequences in the sample; 35% to 40% occur only once, and 2.5% to 3.5% lies in the top ten. The specimen sequenced was PBMCs. The source is a human donor in good health (CMV status not recorded). Some clones in this sample may be carry-over from other donors' samples. Each CDR3 is given with its conserved first and last residue. Fields, in order: clone size, D gene, V gene, J gene, CDR3 protein, CDR3 DNA. D genes are given only for firm matches. Clone size is shown for a subset of rows, as once, few, many or a class of expanded clone.

abundance: many; d_gene: NA; v_gene: TRBV12-3/TRBV12-4; j_gene: TRBJ2-1; CDR3aa: CASSLSEQFF; CDR3nt: TGTGCCAGCAGTTTAAGCGAGCAGTTCTTC
abundance: few; d_gene: TRBD2; v_gene: TRBV7-2; j_gene: TRBJ2-2; CDR3aa: CASWKGLAKTGELFF; CDR3nt: TGTGCCAGCTGGAAGGGACTAGCAAAAACCGGGGAGCTGTTTTTT
abundance: few; d_gene: TRBD1; v_gene: TRBV27; j_gene: TRBJ1-2; CDR3aa: CASSRMGQGAKDYGYTF; CDR3nt: TGTGCCAGCAGTCGGATGGGACAGGGGGCGAAAGACTATGGCTACACCTTC
abundance: many; d_gene: NA; v_gene: TRBV6-1; j_gene: TRBJ2-3; CDR3aa: CASTIGRTDTQYF; CDR3nt: TGTGCCAGCACAATCGGGCGCACAGATACGCAGTATTTT
abundance: NA; d_gene: NA; v_gene: TRBV7-9; j_gene: TRBJ1-1; CDR3aa: CASSLGRDGALKAFF; CDR3nt: TGTGCCAGCAGCTTAGGGAGGGACGGGGCCCTCAAAGCTTTCTTT
abundance: few; d_gene: NA; v_gene: TRBV12-3/TRBV12-4; j_gene: TRBJ1-5; CDR3aa: CASTWGLTGPQHF; CDR3nt: TGTGCCAGCACCTGGGGACTGACGGGGCCCCAGCATTTT
abundance: NA; d_gene: NA; v_gene: TRBV6-1; j_gene: TRBJ1-6; CDR3aa: CASSPSGWALHF; CDR3nt: TGTGCCAGCAGTCCCTCGGGTTGGGCCCTCCACTTT
abundance: many; d_gene: NA; v_gene: TRBV7-8; j_gene: TRBJ2-7; CDR3aa: CASSLMVGVNSYEQYF; CDR3nt: TGTGCCAGCAGCCTCATGGTGGGCGTCAATTCCTACGAGCAGTACTTC
abundance: few; d_gene: NA; v_gene: TRBV29-1; j_gene: TRBJ2-7; CDR3aa: CSVGQGRYEQYF; CDR3nt: TGCAGCGTTGGTCAGGGGCGATACGAGCAGTACTTC
abundance: few; d_gene: TRBD2; v_gene: TRBV7-8; j_gene: TRBJ2-1; CDR3aa: CASSLFGGRALYNEQFF; CDR3nt: TGTGCCAGCAGCTTATTCGGCGGGAGGGCCCTTTACAATGAGCAGTTCTTC
abundance: NA; d_gene: TRBD2; v_gene: TRBV7-9; j_gene: TRBJ2-3; CDR3aa: CASSSGLAGEDTQYF; CDR3nt: TGTGCCAGCAGCTCCGGACTAGCGGGGGAAGATACGCAGTATTTT
abundance: NA; d_gene: NA; v_gene: TRBV6-1; j_gene: TRBJ2-1; CDR3aa: CASSELQGGTNEQFF; CDR3nt: TGTGCCAGCAGTGAACTGCAGGGGGGAACGAATGAGCAGTTCTTC
abundance: many; d_gene: TRBD2; v_gene: TRBV28; j_gene: TRBJ2-5; CDR3aa: CASSLSLAGGLPLQETQYF; CDR3nt: TGTGCCAGCAGTTTAAGTCTGGCGGGGGGCTTACCACTGCAAGAGACCCAGTACTTC
abundance: once; d_gene: TRBD1; v_gene: TRBV10-2; j_gene: TRBJ2-3; CDR3aa: CASSEGQGVGDTQYF; CDR3nt: TGCGCCAGCAGTGAGGGACAGGGGGTCGGAGATACGCAGTATTTT
abundance: NA; d_gene: TRBD2; v_gene: TRBV5-6; j_gene: TRBJ2-5; CDR3aa: CASSLVWREEYKETQYF; CDR3nt: TGTGCCAGCAGCTTGGTGTGGCGGGAGGAATATAAAGAGACCCAGTACTTC
abundance: NA; d_gene: TRBD1; v_gene: TRBV12-3/TRBV12-4; j_gene: TRBJ2-1; CDR3aa: CASSLAGTGRLF; CDR3nt: TGTGCCAGCAGTTTAGCCGGGACAGGACGTCTCTTC
abundance: few; d_gene: NA; v_gene: TRBV28; j_gene: TRBJ1-1; CDR3aa: CASSLYARGTNTEAFF; CDR3nt: TGTGCCAGCAGTTTATACGCTCGGGGGACGAACACTGAAGCTTTCTTT
abundance: once; d_gene: NA; v_gene: TRBV6-1; j_gene: TRBJ1-1; CDR3aa: CASNSWSMNTEAFF; CDR3nt: TGTGCCAGCAACTCATGGTCAATGAACACTGAAGCTTTCTTT
abundance: NA; d_gene: NA; v_gene: TRBV4-1; j_gene: TRBJ1-6; CDR3aa: CASSQGRANSPLHF; CDR3nt: TGCGCCAGCAGCCAGGGCAGGGCAAATTCACCCCTCCACTTT
abundance: few; d_gene: NA; v_gene: TRBV24-1; j_gene: TRBJ1-2; CDR3aa: CATSDPRSQGYTF; CDR3nt: TGTGCCACCAGTGACCCAAGGTCCCAGGGCTACACCTTC
abundance: few; d_gene: NA; v_gene: TRBV7-2; j_gene: TRBJ2-5; CDR3aa: CASILDSLGETQYF; CDR3nt: NA
abundance: NA; d_gene: NA; v_gene: TRBV20-1; j_gene: TRBJ2-1; CDR3aa: CSASNREPLHEQFF; CDR3nt: TGCAGTGCTAGTAACCGGGAGCCTTTGCATGAGCAGTTCTTC
abundance: NA; d_gene: TRBD2; v_gene: TRBV5-4; j_gene: TRBJ2-2; CDR3aa: CATSRTRLNTGELFF; CDR3nt: TGTGCCACCTCTCGGACTAGATTAAACACCGGGGAGCTGTTTTTT
abundance: NA; d_gene: NA; v_gene: TRBV27; j_gene: TRBJ1-6; CDR3aa: CASRPHRQYNSPLHF; CDR3nt: TGTGCCAGCAGACCTCACAGACAATATAATTCACCCCTCCACTTT
abundance: NA; d_gene: TRBD1; v_gene: TRBV29-1; j_gene: TRBJ1-2; CDR3aa: CSAVGTGDNYGYTF; CDR3nt: TGCAGCGCCGTGGGGACAGGGGATAACTATGGCTACACCTTC
abundance: NA; d_gene: TRBD1; v_gene: TRBV12-3/TRBV12-4; j_gene: TRBJ1-6; CDR3aa: CASNIRTGRIVGSPLHF; CDR3nt: TGTGCCAGCAATATCAGGACAGGGAGAATTGTTGGGTCACCCCTCCACTTT
abundance: NA; d_gene: NA; v_gene: TRBV19; j_gene: TRBJ1-5; CDR3aa: CASLDRPYSNQPQHF; CDR3nt: TGTGCCAGTTTAGACAGGCCTTATAGCAATCAGCCCCAGCATTTT
abundance: NA; d_gene: NA; v_gene: TRBV2; j_gene: TRBJ2-3; CDR3aa: CASSEAGRNTQYF; CDR3nt: TGTGCCAGCAGTGAAGCGGGCCGAAATACGCAGTATTTT
abundance: few; d_gene: NA; v_gene: TRBV7-9; j_gene: TRBJ2-5; CDR3aa: CASSLWGREKETQYF; CDR3nt: TGTGCCAGCAGCTTATGGGGCAGGGAGAAAGAGACCCAGTACTTC
abundance: NA; d_gene: TRBD1; v_gene: TRBV12-3/TRBV12-4; j_gene: TRBJ2-5; CDR3aa: CASSNRDRGQETQYF; CDR3nt: TGTGCCAGCAGTAACCGGGACAGGGGGCAAGAGACCCAGTACTTC
abundance: NA; d_gene: TRBD1; v_gene: TRBV18; j_gene: TRBJ2-5; CDR3aa: CASLTGLGETQYF; CDR3nt: TGTGCCAGCCTGACAGGGCTAGGAGAGACCCAGTACTTC
abundance: many; d_gene: TRBD1; v_gene: TRBV6-2/TRBV6-3; j_gene: TRBJ2-6; CDR3aa: CASRTGGSSGANVLTF; CDR3nt: TGTGCCAGCAGGACAGGGGGCAGCTCTGGGGCCAACGTCCTGACTTTC
abundance: NA; d_gene: NA; v_gene: TRBV10-3; j_gene: TRBJ2-1; CDR3aa: CAISEPGLGDNEQFF; CDR3nt: TGTGCCATCAGTGAGCCGGGGCTCGGTGACAATGAGCAGTTCTTC
abundance: NA; d_gene: NA; v_gene: TRBV28; j_gene: TRBJ1-1; CDR3aa: CASRRQGRLNTEAFF; CDR3nt: TGTGCCAGCAGGCGGCAGGGCCGGCTGAACACTGAAGCTTTCTTT
abundance: NA; d_gene: NA; v_gene: TRBV10-3; j_gene: TRBJ2-7; CDR3aa: CAISESSGSSYEQYF; CDR3nt: TGTGCCATCAGTGAGTCGAGTGGGTCCTCCTACGAGCAGTACTTC
abundance: NA; d_gene: TRBD2; v_gene: TRBV28; j_gene: TRBJ2-1; CDR3aa: CASSLGASGNYNEQFF; CDR3nt: TGTGCCAGCAGTTTAGGCGCTAGCGGTAACTACAATGAGCAGTTCTTC
abundance: NA; d_gene: TRBD1; v_gene: TRBV7-2; j_gene: TRBJ2-5; CDR3aa: CASSSGTADLQETKYF; CDR3nt: TGTGCAAGCAGCTCTGGGACAGCAGATTTACAAGAGACCAAGTACTTC
abundance: NA; d_gene: NA; v_gene: TRBV28; j_gene: TRBJ1-2; CDR3aa: CASSGGRSNTF; CDR3nt: TGTGCCAGCAGTGGGGGACGGTCCAACACCTTC
abundance: NA; d_gene: NA; v_gene: TRBV7-6; j_gene: TRBJ1-3; CDR3aa: CASSLDPGAGNTIYF; CDR3nt: TGTGCCAGCAGCTTAGACCCGGGGGCGGGGAACACCATATATTTT
abundance: NA; d_gene: NA; v_gene: TRBV5-1; j_gene: TRBJ1-2; CDR3aa: CASTRAPSRGYTF; CDR3nt: TGCGCCAGCACTAGGGCCCCAAGTCGCGGCTACACCTTC
abundance: NA; d_gene: TRBD2; v_gene: TRBV20-1; j_gene: TRBJ2-3; CDR3aa: CSADAPQGLAGVTDTQYF; CDR3nt: TGCAGTGCGGACGCCCCCCAGGGACTAGCGGGGGTGACAGATACGCAGTATTTT
abundance: many; d_gene: TRBD2; v_gene: TRBV7-9; j_gene: TRBJ2-7; CDR3aa: CASSSEGLGASYEQYF; CDR3nt: TGTGCCAGCAGCTCCGAGGGACTAGGGGCTTCCTACGAGCAGTACTTC
abundance: few; d_gene: NA; v_gene: TRBV11-2; j_gene: TRBJ1-3; CDR3aa: CASSPLEDSGNTIYF; CDR3nt: TGTGCCAGCAGCCCGTTGGAGGATTCTGGAAACACCATATATTTT
abundance: many; d_gene: TRBD1; v_gene: TRBV7-6; j_gene: TRBJ2-7; CDR3aa: CASSGRQGVDEQYF; CDR3nt: TGTGCCAGCAGCGGAAGACAGGGGGTCGACGAGCAGTACTTC
abundance: NA; d_gene: NA; v_gene: TRBV4-1; j_gene: TRBJ2-1; CDR3aa: CASSQGPEYEQFF; CDR3nt: TGCGCCAGCAGCCAAGGCCCGGAGTATGAGCAGTTCTTC
abundance: NA; d_gene: TRBD2; v_gene: TRBV15; j_gene: TRBJ2-5; CDR3aa: CATTRTSGRAGETQYF; CDR3nt: TGTGCCACCACCAGGACTAGCGGGAGGGCCGGGGAGACCCAGTACTTC
abundance: many; d_gene: NA; v_gene: TRBV20-1; j_gene: TRBJ1-1; CDR3aa: CSARTGRRSGEDTEAFF; CDR3nt: TGCAGTGCTAGGACAGGCCGAAGATCCGGGGAGGACACTGAAGCTTTCTTT
abundance: NA; d_gene: TRBD1; v_gene: TRBV5-1; j_gene: TRBJ2-5; CDR3aa: CASSRGQDQETQYF; CDR3nt: TGCGCCAGCAGCCGAGGACAGGACCAAGAGACCCAGTACTTC
abundance: many; d_gene: TRBD1; v_gene: TRBV6-6; j_gene: TRBJ2-7; CDR3aa: CASSIPGQDVYEQYF; CDR3nt: TGTGCCAGCAGCATCCCGGGACAGGATGTCTACGAGCAGTACTTC
abundance: few; d_gene: NA; v_gene: TRBV6-6; j_gene: TRBJ1-4; CDR3aa: CASSYRAGGNEKLFF; CDR3nt: TGTGCCAGCAGTTATCGTGCGGGGGGTAATGAAAAACTGTTTTTT
abundance: NA; d_gene: NA; v_gene: TRBV5-3; j_gene: TRBJ2-1; CDR3aa: CASSRGGPSYNEQFF; CDR3nt: TGTGCCAGCAGCCGCGGGGGCCCCTCCTACAATGAGCAGTTCTTC
abundance: NA; d_gene: NA; v_gene: TRBV7-9; j_gene: TRBJ2-1; CDR3aa: CASSPATYWGNEQFF; CDR3nt: TGTGCCAGCAGCCCCGCGACGTATTGGGGGAATGAGCAGTTCTTC
abundance: NA; d_gene: TRBD2; v_gene: TRBV6-1; j_gene: TRBJ2-7; CDR3aa: CASSEQVSGLSYEQYF; CDR3nt: TGTGCCAGCAGTGAACAAGTTAGCGGGCTCTCCTACGAGCAGTACTTC
abundance: NA; d_gene: NA; v_gene: TRBV28; j_gene: TRBJ1-5; CDR3aa: CASSLWGVSNQPQHF; CDR3nt: TGTGCCAGCAGTTTATGGGGAGTTAGCAATCAGCCCCAGCATTTT
abundance: NA; d_gene: NA; v_gene: TRBV12-3/TRBV12-4; j_gene: TRBJ2-1; CDR3aa: CASSLAIPPYNEQFF; CDR3nt: TGTGCCAGCAGTTTAGCTATACCCCCTTACAATGAGCAGTTCTTC